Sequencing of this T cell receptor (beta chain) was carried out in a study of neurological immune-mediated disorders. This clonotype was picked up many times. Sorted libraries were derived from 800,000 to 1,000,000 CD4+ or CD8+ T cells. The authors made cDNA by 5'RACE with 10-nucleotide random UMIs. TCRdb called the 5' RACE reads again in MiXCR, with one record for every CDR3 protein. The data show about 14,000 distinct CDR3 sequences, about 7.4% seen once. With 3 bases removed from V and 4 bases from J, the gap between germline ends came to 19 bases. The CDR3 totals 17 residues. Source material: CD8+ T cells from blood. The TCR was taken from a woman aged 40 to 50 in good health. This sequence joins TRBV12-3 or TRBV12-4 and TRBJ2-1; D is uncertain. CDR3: CASSFRPSTADYNEQFF. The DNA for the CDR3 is TGTGCCAGCAGTTTCCGGCCGTCGACCGCGGATTACAATGAGCAGTTCTTC.